These 3 T cell receptor beta chains came from one sample sequenced in a study of blood T cells in healthy people across ages. Using a J-beta primer mix together with a sample-barcoded 5' primer, a second PCR was run for 7 to 11 cycles. TCRdb re-called the 5' RACE reads through MiXCR, storing one row per CDR3 protein. Of about 1.5 million distinct CDR3 sequences in the sample, 35% to 45% were seen once. Input material: blood. The receptors originated from a woman younger than 35 in good health.

V gene TRBV11-2 combines with J gene TRBJ2-1, with a weak D call TRBD2 (6 bases). The CDR3 consists of 13 residues. V lost 7 bases and J lost 8, with 15 bases in between. Germline V gene sequence: CDR1 SGHAT, CDR2 FQNNGV. In DNA, the CDR3 is TGTGCCAGCATAGGGATTCGCGGGGATGAGCAGTTCTTC. Amino acids: CASIGIRGDEQFF.

The chain employs TRBV12-3 or TRBV12-4 and TRBJ1-1; the D gene is possibly TRBD1 (6 bases). The V end lost 5 bases, the J end lost 5 bases, and 12 bases lay between the germline ends. This CDR3 has 13 amino acids. CDR3 in amino acids: CASSGQYLTEAFF. CDR3 nucleotides: TGTGCCAGCAGTGGACAGTACTTGACTGAAGCTTTCTTT.

V is TRBV12-3 or TRBV12-4 and J is TRBJ2-7; D remains unclear. The V end was cut by 2 bases, the J end by 2 bases, with 10 bases between. The CDR3 is made up of 14 amino acids. The CDR3 region is CASSLNLGPYEQYF. The CDR3 DNA is TGTGCCAGCAGTTTAAATCTCGGTCCCTACGAGCAGTACTTC.